Listed here are 6 T cell receptor beta chains from one sample, sequenced in a study of post-analysis software for immune sequencing data. Study-wide results and limits: Five or six TRBV segments, TRBV5-6, TRBV5-1 and TRBV20-1 among them, were found more frequent in patients than controls.

Included in the TCR beta cDNA libraries were unique molecular identifiers. Using its own MiXCR run on the PCR reads, TCRdb lists one record per CDR3 protein. The data hold a few hundred thousand distinct CDR3 sequences, with approximately 33% observed a single time. These TCRs' antigens remain unknown. The sequencing sample was made of blood. These TCRs come from a girl under 18 with multiple sclerosis.

The genes are TRBV20-1 and TRBJ2-5; a possible D gene is TRBD2 (5 bases). The J call may not be correct, given that the DNA end is closer to TRBJ2-7. Germline V lookup: CDR1 DFQATT, CDR2 SNEGSKA (reference sequence). CDR3 size: 15 residues. CDR3 in DNA: TGCAGTGCTAGAGGGCGGGCAGAGAACCCCTACGAGCAGTACTTC. This translates into CSARGRAENPYEQYF.

This clonotype showed up just a few times. The J gene is TRBJ1-1, the V gene TRBV9; D uncertain. CDR1 and CDR2 (germline): SGDLS, YYNGEE. Trimming cost V 2 bases and J 5 bases, with 10 bases left between them. The CDR3 covers 13 residues. This CDR3 is CASSVGGFTEAFF. CDR3 bases: TGTGCCAGCAGCGTGGGAGGGTTTACTGAAGCTTTCTTT.

This clonotype was observed a handful of times. The rearrangement joins TRBV29-1 to TRBJ2-7; D is possibly TRBD1 (6 bases). The CDR3 has 12 amino acids. The V and J ends lost 7 bases and 7 bases respectively, with 17 bases between them. Germline V lookup: CDR1 SQVTM, CDR2 ANQGSEA. CDR3 coding DNA: TGCAGCGCTAAGGGACACCTCCCGGAGCAGTACTTC. It is translated as CSAKGHLPEQYF.

The DNA for the CDR3 is TGTGCCAGCAGTTTAGGGAGGGTAGGTAGTGAGCAGTTCTTC. Translation gives CASSLGRVGSEQFF. This chain connects TRBV27 to TRBJ2-1; 7 bases line up with TRBD2. Germline values: CDR1 MNHEY, CDR2 SMNVEV (reference sequence). The CDR3 loop spans 14 amino acids. V shed 2 bases and J 9 bases; nucleotides not matched to a gene: 7.

This clonotype was seen at least ten times. The V and J genes are TRBV29-1 and TRBJ1-5; D may be TRBD1 (6 bases). This CDR3 contains 13 residues. V gave up 6 bases and J gave up 4 bases, with 13 bases separating them. Germline V lookup: CDR1 SQVTM, CDR2 ANQGSEA. The CDR3 bases are TGCAGCGTGAGGGGGGGGCTGAATCAGCCCCAGCATTTT. Its protein is CSVRGGLNQPQHF.

V and J are TRBV3-1 and TRBJ2-1; TRBD2 aligns across 9 bases. The CDR3 contains 17 residues. Germline V gives CDR1 LGHDT, CDR2 YNNKEL (reference sequence). Trimming took 0 bases from V and 4 from J; bases not matched to a gene: 7. Here the CDR3 reads CASSQESSGGRYNEQFF. CDR3 coding DNA: TGTGCCAGCAGCCAAGAAAGTAGCGGGGGACGTTACAATGAGCAGTTCTTC.